This paragraph covers one TCR beta chain sequence. Its target is not known. Individuals with ophthalmopathy presented a Clinical Activity Score of at least 3, a NOSPECS grade of at least 4 and a duration under 3 months. The data stem from a study of T cells in Graves' hyperthyroidism and ophthalmopathy. On the study more broadly: At the time of initial diagnosis and before any treatment, peripheral blood was collected. Overall study results and limits: From stable hyperthyroidism, ophthalmopathy was separated by a 13 V-J model.

Amplified TCR beta CDR3 regions derived from RNA transcripts. With the HTBI primer set, the TCR CDR3 went through a first round of RT-PCR. TCRdb redid the calling of the multiplex PCR reads with MiXCR, one entry per CDR3 protein. The sample contains about 500,000 distinct CDR3 sequences, roughly a sixth of which appear only once. Trimming took 4 bases from V and 0 from J, leaving 19 bases between them. Germline V gives CDR1 SGHTA, CDR2 FQGNSA. The length of the CDR3 is 19 residues. The chain couples TRBV7-2 to TRBJ2-6; maybe TRBD1 (6 bases). The TCR sequence derives from a woman aged 30 to 39 with Graves' ophthalmopathy. Sequencing was done on a sample of blood. CDR3 sequence reads: CASSYGWGQLVSGANVLTF. The CDR3 nucleotides read TGTGCCAGCAGCTACGGATGGGGGCAACTGGTCTCTGGGGCCAACGTCCTGACTTTC.